This TCR beta chain was sequenced for a study of T-cell memory formation after mild COVID-19. Notes on the study in general: The SARS-CoV-2 specificity of second-wave clones reaching peak at day 37 remained unverified. Some clones that responded were present in memory (sampled pre-infection), which suggests cross-reactive memory joined.

As concerns this clonotype: Its antigen remains unidentified.

TCRdb used MiXCR to reprocess the 5' RACE reads, holding one entry per CDR3 protein. Of approximately 200,000 distinct CDR3 sequences in the sample, roughly 17% were seen once. Sequencing was done on a sample of PBMCs or a T cell subset sorted from them (not recorded which). This clonotype was obtained from an adult woman who had mild COVID-19 (a few samples of this study predate the infection). Cell type and time point are not known.

Written as DNA, the CDR3 is TGTGCCAGCAGCTCGATTAAGGGGGGCTGGAGCACAGATACGCAGTATTTT. Translation gives CASSSIKGGWSTDTQYF. The gene calls are TRBV7-9 and TRBJ2-3; the D call may be TRBD1 or TRBD2 (6 bases each). Germline values: CDR1 SEHNR, CDR2 FQNEAQ (reference sequence). The CDR3 is made up of 17 amino acids. V lost 4 bases to trimming and J lost 0 bases, with 17 bases between them.